The T cell receptor beta chain under discussion was sequenced for a study of blood T cell repertoires in COVID-19. Study-wide background: The United States, Italy and Spain supplied acute and convalescent COVID-19 samples. The cDNA or gDNA used as material had been derived from T cells, B-cell-depleted T cells, or PBMCs.

The germline V gene has CDR1 GTSNPN and CDR2 SVGIG (reference sequence). This CDR3 is 13 amino acids long. Trimming removed 3 bases from V and 3 bases from J, with 11 bases in between. Methods used by the authors: Researchers report that nucleated cell counts were estimated from reference gene primer amplification. Produced via immunoSEQ multiplex PCR; TCRdb's table is partial and in-frame only. D and trimming come from the DNA, and the V and J calls and clone size come from that table. The repertoire includes roughly 250,000 clones, approximately 85% of them detected once, and 0.85% to 1% sits in the top ten. Seattle researchers signed up patients amid active infection and tracked them longitudinally.

J is TRBJ1-1 and V is TRBV30; D gene unclear. The source of this sequence is a human donor with COVID-19, enrolled during active disease. The donor label of this sample is uncertain. The sequenced material came from peripheral blood. The DNA for the CDR3 is TGTGCCTGGAGCCTATTCCTGGACACTGAAGCTTTCTTT. This gives the protein CAWSLFLDTEAFF.